Detailed here is one TCR beta chain. No antigen is known for it. Germline V lookup: CDR1 MNHEY, CDR2 SMNVEV (reference sequence). Between the trimmed V and J ends, which lost 1 base and 8 bases, there was a span of 20 bases. The CDR3 covers 16 residues. TCRdb's table, derived via immunoSEQ multiplex PCR, lists solely in-frame clones and lacks some. The table records some 25,000 clones, over 75% of them present only once. Sequencing followed a ViraFEST assay step that expanded antigen-specific CD4+ T cells with viral peptide pools. Cells that had been cultured for roughly ten days were the source of isolated CD4+ T cells. BNT162b2 vaccine or mRNA-1273 vaccine was given to participants in two doses. Recipients of the vaccine had no prior SARS-CoV-2 infection and negative nucleocapsid antibodies. It was with 10 IU/ml IL-2 and about 9.2 ug/ml peptides that roughly 2.2 million PBMC per well were cultured.

The data stem from a study of vaccination effects on CD4 cells after COVID-19. For the study at large: Post-vaccine specimens arrived a median 72 days past the second dose.

Study outcomes and limitations: In the study, convalescent patients were few, and early post-infection timepoints were absent.

The gene calls are TRBV27 and TRBJ1-2; a weak D match, TRBD1 (5 bases). This TCR was sampled from a human donor who received a COVID-19 vaccine. Specimen: CD4+ T cells from PBMCs cultured with HCoV-NL63 spike peptides, collected after COVID-19 vaccination. The CDR3 DNA reads TGTGCCAGCAGTTTATATCCCCCGCCGGGGGGAAGAGGCTACACCTTC. Its protein is CASSLYPPPGGRGYTF.